The source of this TCR beta chain is a study of metastatic and nonmetastatic thyroid tumors. Study-level findings and limits: As reported, TCR beta diversity in blood and tumor was significantly higher in malignant thyroid tumors than in benign nodules.

Germline CDR1 reads DFQATT; CDR2 reads SNEGSKA (reference sequence). The CDR3 sequence is 12 residues long. V was pared by 3 bases and J by 1 base, with 6 bases between. The count of this clone is one. Its matching antigen is unknown. TCRdb reanalyzed the PCR reads via MiXCR. This sample yields fewer than 35,000 clones, of which just under 30% are seen a single time; about 30% belongs to the top ten. Thyroid surgery had not been preceded by any treatment in any patient. Sequencing used blood. The receptor was isolated from a female donor with papillary thyroid cancer or a benign thyroid nodule (not recorded which). Some clones in this sample may be carry-over from other donors' samples. The gene calls are TRBV20-1 and TRBJ1-2; D is undetermined. CDR3 amino acids: CSASNNNYGYTF. The CDR3, as DNA: TGCAGTGCTAGTAATAATAACTATGGCTACACCTTC.